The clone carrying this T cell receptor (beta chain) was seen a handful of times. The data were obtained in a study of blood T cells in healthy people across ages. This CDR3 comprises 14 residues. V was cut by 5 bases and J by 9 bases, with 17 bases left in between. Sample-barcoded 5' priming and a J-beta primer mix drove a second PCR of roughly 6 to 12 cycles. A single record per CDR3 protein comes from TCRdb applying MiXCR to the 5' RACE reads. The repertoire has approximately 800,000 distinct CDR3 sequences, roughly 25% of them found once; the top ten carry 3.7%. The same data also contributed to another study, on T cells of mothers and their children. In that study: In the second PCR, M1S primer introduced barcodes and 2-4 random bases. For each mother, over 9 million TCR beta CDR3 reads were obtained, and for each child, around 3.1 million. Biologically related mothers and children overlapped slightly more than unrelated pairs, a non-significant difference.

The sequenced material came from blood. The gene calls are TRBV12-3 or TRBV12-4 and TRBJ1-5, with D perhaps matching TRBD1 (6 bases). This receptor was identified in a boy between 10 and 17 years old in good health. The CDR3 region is CASSLQGGYGPQHF. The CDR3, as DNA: TGTGCCAGCAGTCTACAGGGAGGTTATGGGCCCCAGCATTTT.